This entry concerns a single T cell receptor (beta chain). Its antigen remains unidentified. There are no base qualities to consult, and no much larger clone falls within one base. Ficoll-Paque density gradient centrifugation was the method used to isolate PBMCs. Its CDR3 holds 14 amino acids, cysteine through phenylalanine. The entry retains the CDR3 DNA only, 42 bases that are in frame from base 1. CDR1 LGHDT and CDR2 YNNKEL are derived from the germline V gene (reference sequence). V is clipped by 2 bases and J by 2 bases, and the sequence between their germline boundaries is 9 bases long. The listed sequencing device is Illumina NovaSeq 6000. Using 5'RACE with constant-segment primers, TCRalpha and TCRbeta cDNA libraries were constructed, with sample barcodes and unique molecular identifiers added in the process. RNA was extracted from every sample with Trizol reagent. The libraries were amplified in two PCR steps, and the second step added a second sample barcode and Illumina TruSeq adapters. The libraries were sequenced on an Illumina NovaSeq using 2 x 150 bp paired-end reads. Per the authors' processing: Demultiplexing of reads and collapsing into UMI-guided consensus sequences were performed with migec v1.2.7. Using mixcr v2.1.11, UMI consensuses were aligned to TRA and TRB V and J templates and then assembled into clonotypes. A clonotype was counted as expanded or contracted only if both edgeR and NoisET called the change significant, with noise models trained on biological replicates. For edgeR calls, the cutoffs were a false discovery rate-adjusted p below 0.01 and a log2 fold-change threshold of 1. As an exploratory analysis of dynamics, PCA with hierarchical clustering was applied to max-normalized trajectories of the 1000 most abundant clonotypes. The CD4 or CD8 phenotype of responding clones was assigned using the separately sequenced CD4+ and CD8+ repertoires. TCRdb passed the public sequencing reads through fastp at Q25 and MiXCR, retaining productive beta sequences. Rows with one shared CDR3 protein collapse into an entry with the most common genes and DNA. TCRdb's processing, not the study's, gives the V and J calls here. The sample table records 350,000 to 500,000 distinct CDR3 sequences; about a sixth of these occur just once. The ten biggest clones cover about a fifth of the sample.

The record originates from a study of T-cell memory formation after mild COVID-19 (dated by TCRdb to about 2021). Regarding the research as a whole: TCR sequence clusters from the two donors were largely donor specific. In a couple of donors, T-cell clones that expanded and contracted after mild COVID-19 were tracked by sequencing TCRalpha and TCRbeta repertoires over time. The cohort comprised two young, previously healthy adult volunteers, one female and one male.

Paper-wide results and their limitations: Only a couple of mild cases were covered in the study, and larger cohorts including severe cases with pre-infection samples were considered necessary. Contracting CD4+ clones appeared mostly in the CM and EM memory subsets, whereas CD8+ clones were enriched in EMRA. Whether the second-wave clones peaking on day 37 were SARS-CoV-2 specific was not confirmed. From day 15 to 85, contracting clones showed balanced CD4/CD8 phenotypes, whereas a second wave of clones that expanded from day 15 to 37 leaned towards CD4+. Some responding clones were detected in pre-infection memory, suggesting pre-existing cross-reactive memory T cells joined the SARS-CoV-2 response.

The sequence was collected from a young man who had mild COVID-19 (a few samples of this study predate the infection). The sample titles of this study are shuffled in the database, so cell type and time point are left out; the donor was told from shared clones. The chain links TRBV3-1 with TRBJ2-5; TRBD1 is a weak D gene call, 5 bases matching. The sequencing sample was made of PBMCs or a T cell subset sorted from them (not recorded which). The nucleotides are TGTGCCAGCAGCCAACAGGGATGGCAAGAGACCCAGTACTTC. Translation gives CASSQQGWQETQYF.